Presented here are 19 T cell receptor beta chains from one specimen sequenced in a study of response to subunit inactivated influenza vaccine. TCRdb reprocessed the RT-PCR reads via MiXCR and lists one record per CDR3 protein. This table holds more than 700,000 distinct CDR3 sequences, 21% found once. The sequences come from PBMCs from blood, collected more than 4 days after vaccination. The receptors were sampled from a man between 50 and 59 years old who received an inactivated influenza vaccine.

CDR3 sequence: CASMDGSIDEQFF. CDR3 DNA sequence: TGTGCCAGCATGGACGGGAGTATCGATGAGCAGTTCTTC. V and J are TRBV6-2 or TRBV6-3 and TRBJ2-1; the D gene is possibly TRBD2 (6 bases). Germline V gene lookup returns CDR1 MNHEY and CDR2 SVGEGT. V lost 7 bases, J lost 8 bases, and 15 bases lay in between. This CDR3 spans 13 amino acids.

V and J are TRBV7-2 and TRBJ2-1, with TRBD2 matching over 10 bases. The V gene end was trimmed by 10 bases and the J gene end by 0 bases; junction bases not matched to a gene: 15. Germline V gives CDR1 SGHTA, CDR2 FQGNSA. This CDR3 region has 18 residues. CDR3 protein: CAIRILAGVRSSYNEQFF. CDR3 in DNA: TGTGCCATCAGGATCCTAGCGGGGGTCAGAAGCTCCTACAATGAGCAGTTCTTC.

V usage is TRBV4-3 and J usage is TRBJ2-6, with D uncertain. Trimming removed 0 bases from V and 2 bases from J, with 8 bases in between. The length of the CDR3 is 16 residues. CDR1 is LGHNA and CDR2 is YSLEER in the germline V gene. The CDR3 sequence is CASSQDKTTGANVLTF. CDR3 coding DNA: TGCGCCAGCAGCCAAGATAAAACCACTGGGGCCAACGTCCTGACTTTC.

The gene calls are TRBV5-1 and TRBJ1-1, with 7 bases matching TRBD1. Germline V lookup: CDR1 SGHRS, CDR2 YFSETQ. V shed 1 base and J 4 bases; nucleotides not matched to a gene: 13. The CDR3 totals 17 residues. CDR3 DNA: TGCGCCAGCAGCTTGACCCTCAGACAGGGTGTTGGCACTGAAGCTTTCTTT. Translation: CASSLTLRQGVGTEAFF.

The table lists this clonotype with a few counts. The genes are TRBV7-9 and TRBJ2-7; 8 nucleotides agree with TRBD1. The V segment lost 5 bases and the J segment 6 bases; nucleotides outside the gene matches: 9. This CDR3 is 14 amino acids long. CDR1 and CDR2 from the germline V gene are SEHNR and FQNEAQ (reference sequence). The CDR3 DNA sequence: TGTGCCAGCAGCCGGTGGACAGGGCCAGGCGAGCAGTACTTC. Protein product: CASSRWTGPGEQYF.

The chain couples TRBV24-1 to TRBJ2-1; TRBD1 aligns across 9 bases. The CDR3 spans 16 residues. The J segment lost 2 bases and the V segment lost 5 bases, leaving 6 bases of the junction unmatched. CDR1 is KGHDR and CDR2 is SFDVKD in the germline V gene. The DNA for the CDR3 is TGTGCCACCAGTGGTAGGGACAGGGCCCCCTACAATGAGCAGTTCTTC. It specifies CATSGRDRAPYNEQFF.

This clonotype was counted only a few times. This chain links TRBV29-1 with TRBJ2-7; TRBD2 matches 12 bases. The germline CDR1 and CDR2 sequences are SQVTM and ANQGSEA. V lost 6 bases, J lost 6 bases, and 12 bases stayed unmatched. This CDR3 spans 15 amino acids. CDR3 residues: CSVGGLAGSPGEQYF. CDR3 DNA: TGCAGCGTGGGGGGACTAGCGGGTTCCCCTGGCGAGCAGTACTTC.

The chain is built from TRBV20-1 and TRBJ2-3; 7 bases are a match to TRBD2. The CDR3 is 14 residues long. Germline lookup yields CDR1 DFQATT and CDR2 SNEGSKA (reference sequence). J was trimmed by 1 base and V by 4 bases; bases with no gene match: 5. The DNA of the CDR3 is TGCAGTGCTATCTACCGGGGGGGCACAGATACGCAGTATTTT. Translating it yields CSAIYRGGTDTQYF.

The V call is TRBV5-1, the J call TRBJ1-1; a weak D match, TRBD1 (6 bases). V dropped 2 bases and J dropped 4 bases, with 12 bases sitting between them. Germline assignment: CDR1 SGHRS and CDR2 YFSETQ. This CDR3 has 14 amino acids. The CDR3 sequence is CASSLEQGGTEAFF. In nucleotides, the CDR3 is TGCGCCAGCAGCTTAGAACAGGGCGGCACTGAAGCTTTCTTT.

This clonotype has a handful of counts. The V gene is TRBV5-1, the J gene TRBJ2-3; 7 bases line up with TRBD2. V lost 3 bases, J lost 0 bases, and 4 bases stayed unmatched. The CDR3 length is 15 residues. The germline V gene has CDR1 SGHRS and CDR2 YFSETQ. For the CDR3, the DNA is TGCGCCAGCAGCTCGCTTAGCGGGAGCACAGATACGCAGTATTTT. Amino acids: CASSSLSGSTDTQYF.

The chain carries TRBV20-1 and TRBJ2-5; TRBD2 agrees at 8 bases. V lost 3 bases, J lost 2 bases, and 2 bases stayed unmatched. Germline V gene lookup returns CDR1 DFQATT and CDR2 SNEGSKA (reference sequence). CDR3 size: 13 residues. CDR3 protein: CSASLAGQETQYF. Written as DNA, the CDR3 is TGCAGTGCTAGTTTAGCGGGACAAGAGACCCAGTACTTC.

The genes are TRBV29-1 and TRBJ2-2, with 8 bases matching TRBD2. Trimming removed 6 bases from V and 5 bases from J; junction bases left unmatched: 11. The CDR3 consists of 15 residues. Per germline, CDR1 SQVTM and CDR2 ANQGSEA. The CDR3 DNA reads as TGCAGCGTAAGCGGGCGGGGGGCAAGGACCGGGGAGCTGTTTTTT. Residues: CSVSGRGARTGELFF.

This clonotype was seen once. The J gene is TRBJ2-5, the V gene TRBV6-1; D is possibly TRBD2 (6 bases). CDR1 is MNHNS and CDR2 is SASEGT in the germline V gene. Trimming cost V 6 bases and J 2 bases, with 13 bases left between them. There are 14 residues in the CDR3. The CDR3 sequence: CASSTQGTQETQYF. For the CDR3, the DNA is TGTGCCAGCAGCACGCAAGGGACTCAAGAGACCCAGTACTTC.

The genes are TRBV12-3 or TRBV12-4 and TRBJ1-1, with TRBD1 as a possible D gene (5 bases). V was cut by 5 bases and J by 1 base, with 14 bases left in between. The CDR3 covers 15 residues. CDR3 nucleotides: TGTGCCAGCAGTCCCACAGGACCAAGGAACACTGAAGCTTTCTTT. It translates to CASSPTGPRNTEAFF.

The CDR3 DNA reads as TGTGCCAGCAGTGACTCAGCTCCGATACCCACTACCGGAGACACCGGGGAGCTGTTTTTT. It translates to CASSDSAPIPTTGDTGELFF. V and J are TRBV6-4 and TRBJ2-2; D gene unclear. CDR3 length: 20 residues. Germline-derived CDR1 and CDR2 are MRHNA and SNTAGT. Trimming pared 0 bases from V and 3 bases from J, leaving 23 bases between.

The chain employs TRBV4-2 and TRBJ2-7, with TRBD1 matching 10 bases. The CDR3 is 16 residues long. Germline CDR1 is LGHNA and CDR2 is YNFKEQ. The V segment lost 3 bases and the J segment 0 bases; nucleotides outside the gene matches: 5. The chain's CDR3 is CASSQAGQGSSYEQYF. The DNA for the CDR3 is TGTGCCAGCAGCCAGGCGGGACAGGGGAGCTCCTACGAGCAGTACTTC.

The chain uses TRBV10-1 and TRBJ2-7; D possibly corresponds to TRBD2 (8 bases). The CDR3 totals 14 residues. Trimming shortened V by 4 bases and J by 8 bases, and 18 bases separated the two germline ends. Per germline, CDR1 WNHNN and CDR2 SYGVQD (reference sequence). CDR3 sequence (DNA): TGCGCCAGCAGTGCCGGACAGGAGCGGGAGAAGCAGTACTTC. The encoded protein is CASSAGQEREKQYF.

The chain has TRBV6-1 and TRBJ1-2; 9 bases match TRBD1. There are 15 residues in the CDR3. CDR1 is MNHNS, CDR2 SASEGT, per germline. After removal of 6 bases from V and 5 bases from J, the junction contained 10 bases not matched to a gene. In DNA, the CDR3 is TGTGCCAGCAGCGCACAGGGGGCTCGGCGGTATGGCTACACCTTC. Translating gives CASSAQGARRYGYTF.

This clonotype was picked up a small number of times. The chain couples TRBV7-2 to TRBJ2-5, with D uncertain. V was pared by 3 bases and J by 5 bases, with 7 bases between. The CDR3 extends over 12 amino acids. In germline, CDR1 is SGHTA, CDR2 FQGNSA. CDR3 sequence: CASSFYRETQYF. CDR3 nucleotides: TGTGCCAGCAGCTTTTACCGTGAGACCCAGTACTTC.